These T cell receptor beta chains were read from a single sample in a study of OX40 agonist ivuxolimab in advanced cancers. Clones were sequenced by immunoSEQ multiplex PCR, and TCRdb holds only the in-frame ones, with some missing. This repertoire shows some 12,000 clones, 69% found once; its top ten account for 12%. The starting material was CD4+ or CD8+ T cells sorted from blood, obtained in a trial of the OX40 agonist ivuxolimab. These receptors were obtained from an adult with an advanced solid tumor such as melanoma, head and neck, liver or kidney cancer. Both conserved end residues are part of each CDR3. A D gene is named only where the DNA matches it firmly. Rows give clone size only sometimes, using once, few, many, or a class for an expanded clone.

v_call: TRBV5-1; j_call: TRBJ2-7; d_call: .; clone_size: medium-sized; cdr3_aa: CASSFNGYEQYF; cdr3_nt: TGCGCCAGCAGCTTTAACGGCTACGAGCAGTACTTC
v_call: TRBV27; j_call: TRBJ1-1; d_call: .; clone_size: .; cdr3_aa: CASSPLQGMDTEAFF; cdr3_nt: TGTGCCAGCAGCCCCCTTCAGGGTATGGACACTGAAGCTTTCTTT
v_call: TRBV7-8; j_call: TRBJ2-7; d_call: .; clone_size: .; cdr3_aa: CASSSGEQYF; cdr3_nt: TGTGCCAGCAGCTCCGGCGAGCAGTACTTC
v_call: TRBV4-2; j_call: TRBJ1-1; d_call: .; clone_size: .; cdr3_aa: CASSHGIEAFF; cdr3_nt: TGTGCCAGCAGCCACGGCATTGAAGCTTTCTTT
v_call: TRBV5-4; j_call: TRBJ2-7; d_call: TRBD2; clone_size: .; cdr3_aa: CASSLVAGANYEQYF; cdr3_nt: TGTGCCAGCAGCTTAGTAGCGGGGGCGAACTACGAGCAGTACTTC
v_call: TRBV28; j_call: TRBJ2-5; d_call: TRBD2; clone_size: .; cdr3_aa: CASSRVGLAGMAQETQYF; cdr3_nt: TGTGCCAGCAGTAGAGTAGGACTAGCGGGGATGGCTCAAGAGACCCAGTACTTC
v_call: TRBV6-5; j_call: TRBJ1-2; d_call: .; clone_size: .; cdr3_aa: CASSPGPVQGYTF; cdr3_nt: TGTGCCAGCAGCCCCGGGCCGGTACAGGGCTACACCTTC
v_call: TRBV15; j_call: TRBJ2-1; d_call: .; clone_size: once; cdr3_aa: CATSSWSYEGNEQFF; cdr3_nt: TGTGCCACCAGCAGCTGGTCGTATGAGGGCAATGAGCAGTTCTTC
v_call: TRBV28; j_call: TRBJ2-1; d_call: .; clone_size: .; cdr3_aa: CASSLQTYNEQFF; cdr3_nt: TGTGCCAGCAGCCTACAGACGTACAATGAGCAGTTCTTC
v_call: TRBV7-6; j_call: TRBJ2-2; d_call: .; clone_size: large; cdr3_aa: CASSLLSGNTGELFF; cdr3_nt: TGTGCCAGCAGCTTACTGTCGGGGAACACCGGGGAGCTGTTTTTT
v_call: TRBV6-1; j_call: TRBJ2-7; d_call: TRBD2; clone_size: few; cdr3_aa: CASSDGGGGYEQYF; cdr3_nt: TGTGCCAGCAGTGACGGCGGGGGAGGCTACGAGCAGTACTTC
v_call: TRBV29-1; j_call: TRBJ2-1; d_call: TRBD1; clone_size: .; cdr3_aa: CSVEDRGQGPFTEQFF; cdr3_nt: TGCAGCGTTGAAGATCGGGGACAGGGGCCTTTCACTGAGCAGTTCTTC
v_call: TRBV7-6; j_call: TRBJ2-5; d_call: TRBD1; clone_size: .; cdr3_aa: CASRPTGGSWETQYF; cdr3_nt: TGTGCCAGCAGGCCCACAGGGGGGAGTTGGGAGACCCAGTACTTC
v_call: TRBV28; j_call: TRBJ2-7; d_call: TRBD1; clone_size: few; cdr3_aa: CASSPGTGPYEQYF; cdr3_nt: TGTGCCAGCAGCCCAGGGACAGGCCCCTACGAGCAGTACTTC
v_call: TRBV6-5; j_call: TRBJ1-5; d_call: .; clone_size: few; cdr3_aa: CASSYNVGQPQHF; cdr3_nt: TGTGCCAGCAGTTACAACGTGGGGCAGCCCCAGCATTTT
v_call: TRBV6-6; j_call: TRBJ2-3; d_call: TRBD2; clone_size: .; cdr3_aa: CASVLADTDTQYF; cdr3_nt: TGTGCCAGCGTACTAGCGGACACAGATACGCAGTATTTT
v_call: TRBV5-6; j_call: TRBJ2-1; d_call: TRBD2; clone_size: .; cdr3_aa: CASSSLERELTHEQFF; cdr3_nt: TGTGCCAGCAGCTCCCTCGAGCGGGAGTTAACCCATGAGCAGTTCTTC
v_call: TRBV5-6; j_call: TRBJ1-3; d_call: .; clone_size: .; cdr3_aa: CASSLAGSGNTIYF; cdr3_nt: TGTGCCAGCAGCTTGGCGGGCTCTGGAAACACCATATATTTT
v_call: TRBV4-3; j_call: TRBJ1-1; d_call: .; clone_size: .; cdr3_aa: CASSQDRGRVGTEAFF; cdr3_nt: TGCGCCAGCAGCCAAGATAGGGGCAGGGTCGGCACTGAAGCTTTCTTT
v_call: TRBV7-2; j_call: TRBJ2-7; d_call: TRBD1; clone_size: .; cdr3_aa: CASSLDPGQRNYEQYF; cdr3_nt: TGTGCCAGCAGCTTAGATCCGGGACAGAGGAATTACGAGCAGTACTTC
v_call: TRBV19; j_call: TRBJ2-7; d_call: .; clone_size: .; cdr3_aa: CASSTGVYYEQYF; cdr3_nt: TGTGCCAGTAGTACGGGGGTGTACTACGAGCAGTACTTC